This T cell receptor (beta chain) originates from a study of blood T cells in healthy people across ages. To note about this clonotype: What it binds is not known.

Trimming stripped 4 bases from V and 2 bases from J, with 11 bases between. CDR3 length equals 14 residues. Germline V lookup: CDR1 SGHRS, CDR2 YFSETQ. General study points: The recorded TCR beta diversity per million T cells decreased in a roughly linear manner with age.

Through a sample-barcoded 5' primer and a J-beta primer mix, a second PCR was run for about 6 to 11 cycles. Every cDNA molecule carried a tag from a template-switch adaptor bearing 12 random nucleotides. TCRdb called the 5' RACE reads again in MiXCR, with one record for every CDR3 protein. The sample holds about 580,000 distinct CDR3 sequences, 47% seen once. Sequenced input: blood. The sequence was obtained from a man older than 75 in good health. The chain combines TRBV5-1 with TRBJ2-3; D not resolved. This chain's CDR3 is CASSLQDDTDTQYF. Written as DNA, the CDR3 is TGCGCCAGCAGCCTCCAAGACGACACAGATACGCAGTATTTT.